The rows below give T cell receptor beta chains drawn from one sample of a study of T cell responses to AZD1222 COVID-19 vaccine. The protocol was immunoSEQ multiplex PCR, while the TCRdb copy is restricted to in-frame clones and leaves out a portion. The sample shows roughly 110,000 clones, under 95% of them seen only once. The input for sequencing was peripheral blood, taken 28 days after the second AZD1222 dose. All receptors come from an adult who received the AZD1222 COVID-19 vaccine. CDR3s include the opening cysteine and the closing phenylalanine or tryptophan. Fields, in order: J gene, D gene, V gene, clone size, CDR3 protein. D genes are given only for firm matches. The size of a clone is reported for some rows only, either as once, few or many, or as a class for expanded clones.

TRBJ1-2,NA,TRBV6-4,NA,CASRVEVSYGYTF
TRBJ1-1,NA,TRBV15,NA,CATSSRGGTEAFF
TRBJ1-5,TRBD1,TRBV4-1,NA,CASSPVGQGGNQPQHF
TRBJ1-2,NA,TRBV4-1,NA,CASSQFPPRGEGVSSRYGYTF
TRBJ2-7,TRBD2,TRBV19,NA,CASSPGGSSYEQYF
TRBJ1-5,TRBD1,TRBV28,NA,CASSTPGTAALLHF
TRBJ2-2,NA,TRBV7-2,NA,CASSFTLRTVLPGELFF
TRBJ2-1,TRBD1,TRBV5-1,NA,CASSLAGQGQNEQFF
TRBJ1-2,NA,TRBV11-2,NA,CASSLTAGAPGPGGYTF
TRBJ1-5,NA,TRBV20-1,once,CSARGGQPQHF
TRBJ2-1,TRBD2,TRBV13,NA,CASSLGLAGEESYNEQFF
TRBJ1-1,NA,TRBV5-8,NA,CASSLGPRNTEAFF
TRBJ1-1,NA,TRBV29-1,NA,CSVEDRGGEAFF
TRBJ1-5,NA,TRBV5-8,NA,CASSLAGYSNQPQHF
TRBJ2-1,TRBD2,TRBV24-1,NA,CARVSGGRNEQFF
TRBJ2-2,TRBD1,TRBV19,NA,CASSIETGANTGELFF
TRBJ2-1,TRBD1,TRBV30,NA,CAWSTPGGKSSYNEQFF
TRBJ2-1,NA,TRBV11-3,NA,CASSLEGSYNEQFF
TRBJ1-6,NA,TRBV30,NA,CAWSLFGGAWNSPLHF
TRBJ2-2,NA,TRBV4-3,NA,CASSRRLSLNTGELFF
TRBJ1-5,NA,TRBV7-2,NA,CASSLTGGNQPQHF
TRBJ1-2,TRBD1,TRBV12-3/TRBV12-4,NA,CASSFGTGDYTF
TRBJ2-7,NA,TRBV5-6,NA,CASSPGPAYEQYF
TRBJ1-2,NA,TRBV5-1,NA,CASSLGTSNYGYTF
TRBJ1-5,NA,TRBV6-1,NA,CASSLQSNQPQHF
TRBJ1-2,TRBD1,TRBV5-1,NA,CASSLKTGEEGYGYTF
TRBJ1-1,NA,TRBV5-3,few,CARSPPVVDTEAFF
TRBJ1-2,TRBD1,TRBV4-1,NA,CASSQETGNYGYTF
TRBJ2-3,TRBD2,TRBV5-1,NA,CASSRGGQGITDTQYF
TRBJ2-3,TRBD2,TRBV7-2,once,CAGTAGGPRDTQYF
TRBJ2-1,TRBD2,TRBV5-1,NA,CASSSPPTTSGDVNEQFF
TRBJ2-7,NA,TRBV14,NA,CASSQGTGTSRYEQYF
TRBJ1-5,NA,TRBV7-8,NA,CASSLLISNQPQHF
TRBJ2-7,TRBD1,TRBV14,NA,CASSHLWTGSSYEQYF
TRBJ2-3,TRBD2,TRBV7-9,NA,CASTEGAGDTDTQYF
TRBJ1-5,NA,TRBV19,NA,CASSKEPGDNQPQHF
TRBJ1-1,NA,TRBV9,NA,CASSVVGSYTEAFF
TRBJ1-1,TRBD1,TRBV27,NA,CASNSGGPYTEAFF
TRBJ1-2,NA,TRBV13,NA,CASSLGRQVPRVYGYTF
TRBJ2-2,NA,TRBV6-2/TRBV6-3,NA,CASSFDAREANTGELFF